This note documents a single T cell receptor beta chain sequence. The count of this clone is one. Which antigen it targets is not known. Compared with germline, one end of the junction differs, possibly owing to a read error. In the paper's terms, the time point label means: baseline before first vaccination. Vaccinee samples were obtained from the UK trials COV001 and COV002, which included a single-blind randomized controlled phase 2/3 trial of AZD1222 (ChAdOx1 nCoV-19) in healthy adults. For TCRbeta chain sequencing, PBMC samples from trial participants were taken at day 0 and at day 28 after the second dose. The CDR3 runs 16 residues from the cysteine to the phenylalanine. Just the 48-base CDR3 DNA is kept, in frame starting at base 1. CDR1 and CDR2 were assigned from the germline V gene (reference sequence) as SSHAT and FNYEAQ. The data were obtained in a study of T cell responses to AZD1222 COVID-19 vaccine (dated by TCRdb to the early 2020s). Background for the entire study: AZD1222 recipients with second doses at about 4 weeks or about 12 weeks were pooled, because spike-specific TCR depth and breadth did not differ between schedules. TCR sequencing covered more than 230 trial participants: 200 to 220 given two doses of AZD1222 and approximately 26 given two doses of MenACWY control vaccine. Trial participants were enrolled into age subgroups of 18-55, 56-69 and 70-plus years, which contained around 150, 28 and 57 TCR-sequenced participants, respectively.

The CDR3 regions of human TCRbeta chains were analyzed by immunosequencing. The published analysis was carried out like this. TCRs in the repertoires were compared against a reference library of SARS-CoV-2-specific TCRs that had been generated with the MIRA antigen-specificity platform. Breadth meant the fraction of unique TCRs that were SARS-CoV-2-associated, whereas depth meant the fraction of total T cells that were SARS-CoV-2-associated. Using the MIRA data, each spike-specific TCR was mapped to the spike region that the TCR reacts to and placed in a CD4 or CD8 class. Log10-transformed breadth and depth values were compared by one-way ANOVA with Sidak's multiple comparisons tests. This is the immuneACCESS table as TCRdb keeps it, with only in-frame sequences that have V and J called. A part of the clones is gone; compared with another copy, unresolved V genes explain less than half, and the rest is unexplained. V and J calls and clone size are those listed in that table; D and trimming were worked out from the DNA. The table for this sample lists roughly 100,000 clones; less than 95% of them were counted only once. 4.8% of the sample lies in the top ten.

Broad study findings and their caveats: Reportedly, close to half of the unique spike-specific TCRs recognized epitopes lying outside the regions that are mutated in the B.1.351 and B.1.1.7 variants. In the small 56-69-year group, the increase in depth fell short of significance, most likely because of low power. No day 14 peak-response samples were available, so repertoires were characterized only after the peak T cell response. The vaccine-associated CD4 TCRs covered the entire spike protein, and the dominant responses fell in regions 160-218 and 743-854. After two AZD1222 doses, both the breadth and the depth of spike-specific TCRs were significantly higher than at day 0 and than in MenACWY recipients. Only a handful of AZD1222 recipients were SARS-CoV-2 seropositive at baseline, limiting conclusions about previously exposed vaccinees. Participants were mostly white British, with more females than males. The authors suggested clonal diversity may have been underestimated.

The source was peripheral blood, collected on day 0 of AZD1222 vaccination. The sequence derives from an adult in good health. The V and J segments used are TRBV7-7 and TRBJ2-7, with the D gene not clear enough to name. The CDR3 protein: CASSKWARGRSGEQYF. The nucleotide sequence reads TGTGCTAGCAGTAAGTGGGCCAGAGGACGTTCGGGTGAGCAGTACTTC.